This T cell receptor (beta chain) stems from a study of spatial heterogeneity in lung cancer. Whole-study results and caveats: There were more appearances of ubiquitous expanded tumor TCRs in blood at resection than at follow-up.

The CDR3 sequence is 15 residues long. Germline V gene sequence: CDR1 SEHNR, CDR2 FQNEAQ (reference sequence). V gave up 0 bases and J gave up 5 bases, with 10 bases separating them. This clonotype was counted only a few times. The target antigen is unknown. TCRdb re-called the 5' RACE reads with MiXCR, one entry per CDR3 protein. The table lists 35,000 to 55,000 distinct CDR3 sequences, 12% of them singletons. Time point noted: blood at routine non-recurrence follow-up after resection. Unsorted samples of tumor, nontumor lung or frozen PBMC had their whole RNA sequenced. The V gene is TRBV7-9, the J gene TRBJ1-4; D is perhaps TRBD1 (6 bases). The TCR was taken from a male donor with early-stage non-small cell lung cancer. The sequencing here drew on PBMCs, taken at follow-up. This chain's CDR3 is CASSLAPRGNEKLFF. The CDR3 region has the DNA TGTGCCAGCAGCTTAGCGCCCAGGGGAAATGAAAAACTGTTTTTT.